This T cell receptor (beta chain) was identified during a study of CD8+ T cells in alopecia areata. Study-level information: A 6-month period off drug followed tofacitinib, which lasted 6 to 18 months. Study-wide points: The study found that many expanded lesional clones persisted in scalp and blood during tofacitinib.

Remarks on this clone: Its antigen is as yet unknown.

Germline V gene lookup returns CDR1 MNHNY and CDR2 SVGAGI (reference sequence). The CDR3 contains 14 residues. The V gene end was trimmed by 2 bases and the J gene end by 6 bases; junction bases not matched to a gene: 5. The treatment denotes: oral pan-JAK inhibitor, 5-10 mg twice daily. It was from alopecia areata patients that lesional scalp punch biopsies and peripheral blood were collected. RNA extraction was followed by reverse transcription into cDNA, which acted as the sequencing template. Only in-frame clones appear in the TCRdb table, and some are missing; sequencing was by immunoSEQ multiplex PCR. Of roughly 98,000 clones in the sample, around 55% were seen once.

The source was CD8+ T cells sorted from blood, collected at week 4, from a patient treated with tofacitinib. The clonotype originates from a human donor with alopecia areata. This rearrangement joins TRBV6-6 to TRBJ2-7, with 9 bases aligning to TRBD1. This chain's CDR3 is CASSYAGTGLEQYF. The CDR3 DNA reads TGTGCCAGCAGTTACGCGGGGACAGGGCTCGAGCAGTACTTC.